This is a list of T cell receptor beta chains from one sample in a study of cytomegalovirus exposure and HLA in healthy donors. Assay: immunoSEQ multiplex PCR; the TCRdb copy retains only in-frame clones and omits some. The repertoire consists of more than 140,000 clones, with under 70% occurring once and the leading ten covering approximately 2.9%. Sequences were obtained from PBMCs. These receptors originate from a woman aged 25 to 39 in good health and CMV-seropositive. Each CDR3 is given without its conserved first and last residue. Fields, in order: V gene, J gene, clone size, D gene, CDR3 protein. D genes are given only for firm matches. Part of the rows lack a size; the others show once, few, many or a class for expanded clones.

V gene: TRBV13
J gene: TRBJ2-1
clone size: -
D gene: TRBD1
CDR3 protein: ASSSGQVYNEQF

V gene: TRBV11-3
J gene: TRBJ1-1
clone size: -
D gene: -
CDR3 protein: ASSLSTGFSTEAF

V gene: TRBV19
J gene: TRBJ2-2
clone size: -
D gene: -
CDR3 protein: ASSRWGGNTGELF

V gene: TRBV29-1
J gene: TRBJ1-1
clone size: -
D gene: -
CDR3 protein: SVTEQGAEAF

V gene: TRBV5-1
J gene: TRBJ2-2
clone size: -
D gene: TRBD1
CDR3 protein: ASSEGQANTGELF

V gene: TRBV28
J gene: TRBJ2-1
clone size: -
D gene: TRBD1
CDR3 protein: ASSRGDRARLEQF

V gene: TRBV6-1
J gene: TRBJ2-6
clone size: few
D gene: TRBD1
CDR3 protein: ASSVLAGGDATGANVLT

V gene: TRBV18
J gene: TRBJ2-5
clone size: -
D gene: -
CDR3 protein: ASSPTRSGETQY

V gene: TRBV11-2
J gene: TRBJ1-4
clone size: -
D gene: -
CDR3 protein: ASGDTLPSSMVQKLF

V gene: TRBV7-9
J gene: TRBJ1-6
clone size: -
D gene: -
CDR3 protein: ASSFLRNSPLH

V gene: TRBV10-3
J gene: TRBJ2-5
clone size: few
D gene: TRBD2
CDR3 protein: AIHSGGAEETQY

V gene: TRBV20-1
J gene: TRBJ1-2
clone size: -
D gene: TRBD1
CDR3 protein: SATGQGGYT

V gene: TRBV28
J gene: TRBJ1-2
clone size: -
D gene: -
CDR3 protein: ASSFGGAYGYT

V gene: TRBV6-5
J gene: TRBJ2-1
clone size: -
D gene: TRBD2
CDR3 protein: ASSSTSGRYNEQF

V gene: TRBV13
J gene: TRBJ2-5
clone size: few
D gene: -
CDR3 protein: ASTLGGGQETQY

V gene: TRBV29-1
J gene: TRBJ1-1
clone size: -
D gene: TRBD1
CDR3 protein: SGGGPGQGARNTEAF

V gene: TRBV7-2
J gene: TRBJ1-5
clone size: -
D gene: -
CDR3 protein: ASSLNGYSNQPQH

V gene: TRBV7-9
J gene: TRBJ1-2
clone size: -
D gene: TRBD1
CDR3 protein: ASSRTQGWDGYT

V gene: TRBV7-8
J gene: TRBJ2-2
clone size: few
D gene: -
CDR3 protein: ASSRNRWELF

V gene: TRBV5-4
J gene: TRBJ1-1
clone size: -
D gene: TRBD1
CDR3 protein: ASTRPPTVGGAETEAF

V gene: TRBV7-9
J gene: TRBJ1-2
clone size: -
D gene: -
CDR3 protein: ASSGVGYGYT

V gene: TRBV10-2
J gene: TRBJ2-1
clone size: few
D gene: -
CDR3 protein: ASLGGLGNEQF

V gene: TRBV29-1
J gene: TRBJ1-5
clone size: -
D gene: TRBD1
CDR3 protein: SVGQGAGQPQH

V gene: TRBV6-5
J gene: TRBJ2-2
clone size: -
D gene: -
CDR3 protein: ASSFGEELF

V gene: TRBV28
J gene: TRBJ1-3
clone size: few
D gene: -
CDR3 protein: ASSLTAGNTIY

V gene: TRBV7-9
J gene: TRBJ2-3
clone size: -
D gene: -
CDR3 protein: ASSLHGAVTDTQY

V gene: TRBV29-1
J gene: TRBJ2-3
clone size: -
D gene: -
CDR3 protein: SARRAGGDTQY

V gene: TRBV7-2
J gene: TRBJ2-1
clone size: -
D gene: TRBD2
CDR3 protein: ASSVLLAGGYNEQF

V gene: TRBV6-6
J gene: TRBJ2-7
clone size: -
D gene: TRBD1
CDR3 protein: ASSYSGQGAREQY

V gene: TRBV13
J gene: TRBJ1-1
clone size: -
D gene: -
CDR3 protein: ASSLGLGSSPTEAF

V gene: TRBV7-9
J gene: TRBJ1-6
clone size: -
D gene: -
CDR3 protein: ASSLPSAASSYNSPLH

V gene: TRBV9
J gene: TRBJ2-3
clone size: -
D gene: -
CDR3 protein: ASSVGGDPTDTQY

V gene: TRBV6-5
J gene: TRBJ2-5
clone size: -
D gene: TRBD2
CDR3 protein: ASRRSGTWETQY

V gene: TRBV19
J gene: TRBJ2-3
clone size: few
D gene: -
CDR3 protein: ASSMVEASTDTQY

V gene: TRBV9
J gene: TRBJ2-1
clone size: -
D gene: TRBD2
CDR3 protein: ASSVALAGDNEQF

V gene: TRBV28
J gene: TRBJ1-2
clone size: -
D gene: -
CDR3 protein: ASRRTDFPWGYT

V gene: TRBV5-4
J gene: TRBJ2-5
clone size: -
D gene: TRBD2
CDR3 protein: ASSPITGLDLETQY

V gene: TRBV5-1
J gene: TRBJ2-1
clone size: -
D gene: TRBD1
CDR3 protein: ASSWGTALGDEQF

V gene: TRBV5-4
J gene: TRBJ1-2
clone size: -
D gene: -
CDR3 protein: ASSLDREGGYT

V gene: TRBV5-8
J gene: TRBJ1-5
clone size: few
D gene: -
CDR3 protein: ASSPGSYSNQPQH

V gene: TRBV2
J gene: TRBJ1-6
clone size: -
D gene: -
CDR3 protein: ASSIREGPLH

V gene: TRBV5-1
J gene: TRBJ2-2
clone size: -
D gene: -
CDR3 protein: ASSSRLQGPGELF

V gene: TRBV4-1
J gene: TRBJ2-7
clone size: -
D gene: -
CDR3 protein: ASSQRTAGYEQY

V gene: TRBV5-6
J gene: TRBJ1-2
clone size: -
D gene: TRBD1
CDR3 protein: ASSLVGRGDGYT

V gene: TRBV6-5
J gene: TRBJ2-3
clone size: -
D gene: -
CDR3 protein: ASSYSRTVTDTQY

V gene: TRBV29-1
J gene: TRBJ2-5
clone size: once
D gene: -
CDR3 protein: SVSERETQY

V gene: TRBV7-2
J gene: TRBJ1-2
clone size: -
D gene: -
CDR3 protein: ASSRRGGNYGYT

V gene: TRBV13
J gene: TRBJ2-7
clone size: -
D gene: TRBD1
CDR3 protein: ASSLGTGRASEQY

V gene: TRBV29-1
J gene: TRBJ2-6
clone size: -
D gene: TRBD1
CDR3 protein: SVDGRQGAAGANVLT

V gene: TRBV9
J gene: TRBJ2-5
clone size: once
D gene: -
CDR3 protein: ASSSGGQETQY

V gene: TRBV4-1
J gene: TRBJ1-1
clone size: few
D gene: TRBD1
CDR3 protein: ASSLSGTGIIEGEAF

V gene: TRBV5-1
J gene: TRBJ1-2
clone size: -
D gene: -
CDR3 protein: ASSYTGILGYT

V gene: TRBV15
J gene: TRBJ2-5
clone size: -
D gene: -
CDR3 protein: ATSRRGDSQETQY

V gene: TRBV7-9
J gene: TRBJ2-3
clone size: -
D gene: -
CDR3 protein: ASSPHPIEDTQY

V gene: TRBV21-1
J gene: TRBJ1-4
clone size: -
D gene: -
CDR3 protein: ASEIGRVISSTNEKLF